Listed here is a single T cell receptor beta chain. V was clipped by 5 bases and J by 0 bases, with 13 bases between them. CDR1 MNHEY and CDR2 SVGAGI come from the germline V gene. The CDR3 runs 15 residues. This entry comes from a study of blood T cell repertoires in COVID-19. Overall study context: Acute and convalescent COVID-19 specimens originated in the United States, Italy and Spain. PBMCs, B-cell-depleted T cells, or T cells provided the cDNA or gDNA that made up the material.

Methods used by the authors: Amplification with reference gene primers provided the estimates of nucleated cell counts. The repertoire was sequenced with immunoSEQ multiplex PCR; TCRdb's copy has only in-frame clones and lacks some. V and J calls and clone size come straight from that table; D and trimming were deduced from the DNA. The sample has around 150,000 clones; over 70% are singletons. Sequenced material: peripheral blood. The J gene is TRBJ1-1, the V gene TRBV6-5; D possibly corresponds to TRBD1 (6 bases). The sequence was collected from a man between 70 and 80 years old with acute or convalescent COVID-19. The CDR3 reads CASSRTVVMNTEAFF. The CDR3, as DNA: TGTGCCAGCAGTAGGACAGTAGTTATGAACACTGAAGCTTTCTTT.